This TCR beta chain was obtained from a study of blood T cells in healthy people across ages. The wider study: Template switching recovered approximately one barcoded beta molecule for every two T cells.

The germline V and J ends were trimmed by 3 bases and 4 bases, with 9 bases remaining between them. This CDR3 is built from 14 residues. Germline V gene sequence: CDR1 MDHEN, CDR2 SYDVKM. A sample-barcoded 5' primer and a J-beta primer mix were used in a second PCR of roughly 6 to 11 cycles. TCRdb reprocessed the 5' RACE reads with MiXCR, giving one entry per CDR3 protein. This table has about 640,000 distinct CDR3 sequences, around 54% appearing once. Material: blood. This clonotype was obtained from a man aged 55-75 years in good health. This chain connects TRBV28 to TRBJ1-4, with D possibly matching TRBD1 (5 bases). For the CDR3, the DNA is TGTGCCAGCAGTTTGTGGCAGGGTAATGAAAAACTGTTTTTT. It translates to CASSLWQGNEKLFF.